This TCR beta chain emerged from a study of cytomegalovirus exposure and HLA in healthy donors. The PCR was carried out with 60 Vbeta primers and 13 Jbeta primers. The assay was immunoSEQ multiplex PCR, and TCRdb's table has in-frame clones only and misses some. The data contain hundreds of thousands of clones, 75% to 85% of them singletons. Broader study findings: Analyses of presence/absence relied on an assumption of roughly uniform sequencing depth across donors. Later analysis identified several of the most significant clusters that appeared linked to common viral pathogens. Many donors carried some public TCRs, although rarity characterized most TCR sequences. The authors confirmed in vitro that a few CMV-associated chains were specific for CMV antigens.

As for this clone: Antigen: not known.

From germline, CDR1 is MNHEY and CDR2 SVGAGI. V was clipped by 8 bases and J by 1 base, with 14 bases between them. The CDR3 is 14 residues long. This TCR derives from a girl aged 5-17 years in good health and CMV-seronegative. The chain carries TRBV6-5 and TRBJ1-1, with D possibly matching TRBD1 (6 bases). The sequencing input was PBMCs. The CDR3 sequence is CASAARGRNTEAFF. In DNA form, the CDR3 reads TGTGCCAGCGCAGCCAGGGGAAGGAACACTGAAGCTTTCTTT.